The clone carrying this TCR beta chain was detected only a few times. Antigen unknown. Rearranged V-D-J TRB sequences were amplified with a mixed TRB-A/B primer pool. TCRdb reanalysed the multiplex PCR reads using MiXCR and keeps one entry per CDR3 protein. This table has some 3,100 distinct CDR3 sequences, around 37% appearing once. Germline V gene data show CDR1 as KGHDR and CDR2 as SFDVKD. The germline V and J ends were trimmed by 3 bases and 5 bases, with 13 bases remaining between them. The CDR3 consists of 15 residues. Peripheral blood genomic DNA, not sorted cells or RNA, was the template. The data are from a study of T cell repertoires in aging, cancer and after chemotherapy. Study as a whole: Donor ages fell into six groups from 30 or younger up to 70 or older. Paired samples before and after chemotherapy came from glioblastoma patients receiving temozolomide-based therapy.

Study findings and constraints: Age-matched healthy donors had significantly more diverse, less clonal blood TCR repertoires than untreated cancer patients. Median generation probability rose over the chemotherapy interval in each cancer cohort, suggesting rebound thymic output.

The chain combines TRBV24-1 with TRBJ2-1; D assignment may be TRBD1 or TRBD2 (5 bases each). The sequenced sample was blood. This sequence originates from a human donor with a solid tumor. CDR3 in amino acids: CATSDPGRDDNEQFF. DNA of the CDR3: TGTGCCACCAGTGATCCCGGAAGGGACGACAATGAGCAGTTCTTC.